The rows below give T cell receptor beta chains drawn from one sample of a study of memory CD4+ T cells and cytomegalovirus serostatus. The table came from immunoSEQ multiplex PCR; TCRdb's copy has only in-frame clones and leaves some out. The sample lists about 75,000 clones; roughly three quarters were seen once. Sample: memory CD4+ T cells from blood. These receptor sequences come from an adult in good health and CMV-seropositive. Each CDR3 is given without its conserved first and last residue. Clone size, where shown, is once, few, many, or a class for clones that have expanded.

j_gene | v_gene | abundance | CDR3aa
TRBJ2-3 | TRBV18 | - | ASSFGGRMDTQY
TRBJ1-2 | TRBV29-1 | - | SVEDSRDRASNYGYT
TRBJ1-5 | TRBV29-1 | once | SVVAGGADQPQH
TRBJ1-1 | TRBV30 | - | AWRVDSPEAF
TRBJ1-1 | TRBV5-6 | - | ASSAQGMNTEAF
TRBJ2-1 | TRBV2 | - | ASRDNEQF
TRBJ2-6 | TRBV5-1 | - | ASRRGDSGANVLT
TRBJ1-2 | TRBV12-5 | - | ASAYSNYGYT
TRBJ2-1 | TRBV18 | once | ASSPEQDEQF
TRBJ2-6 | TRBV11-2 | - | ASSLISGAGANVLT